These T cell receptor beta chains were read from a single sample in a study of graft-versus-host responses after intestinal transplantation. These receptors' targets are unknown. Method: immunoSEQ multiplex PCR; TCRdb's copy keeps in-frame clones and lacks some. The sample gives 50,000 or so clones, around nine tenths of which show up once; more than 2% is in the top ten. Sequenced material: unstimulated CD4+ T cells sorted from spleen or lymph node cells, taken before transplant. The receptors were sampled from a human donor who was the organ donor for an intestinal transplant. The conserved cysteine and the conserved F or W are not part of the CDR3 here.

CDR3aa: ASRAGLAFTDTQY; v_gene: TRBV7-2; j_gene: TRBJ2-3
CDR3aa: ASSERLYYYNSNQPQH; v_gene: TRBV6-4; j_gene: TRBJ1-5
CDR3aa: ASSKDSLNSGNTIY; v_gene: TRBV21-1; j_gene: TRBJ1-3
CDR3aa: ASSPTWGGTSYEQY; v_gene: TRBV28; j_gene: TRBJ2-7
CDR3aa: ASSSPGKTGSQWTQY; v_gene: TRBV21-1; j_gene: TRBJ2-5
CDR3aa: ASSLRGKNYGYT; v_gene: TRBV28; j_gene: TRBJ1-2
CDR3aa: ASQNRVAGSSYNEQF; v_gene: TRBV10-2; j_gene: TRBJ2-1
CDR3aa: ASGRDGLLATNEKLF; v_gene: TRBV27; j_gene: TRBJ1-4
CDR3aa: AWNEGTGLHEQY; v_gene: TRBV30; j_gene: TRBJ2-7
CDR3aa: ASSQSREDRAVDGELF; v_gene: TRBV23-1; j_gene: TRBJ2-2
CDR3aa: ASSQGLGGTQY; v_gene: TRBV4-3; j_gene: TRBJ2-5
CDR3aa: ASSLGRSGGGYT; v_gene: TRBV7-2; j_gene: TRBJ1-2
CDR3aa: ASSLRGVAGELF; v_gene: TRBV5-1; j_gene: TRBJ2-2
CDR3aa: ATSRDHSGREQY; v_gene: TRBV15; j_gene: TRBJ2-7
CDR3aa: ASIDLAKNIQY; v_gene: TRBV28; j_gene: TRBJ2-4
CDR3aa: ASSQDSGQGGTGELF; v_gene: TRBV4-3; j_gene: TRBJ2-2
CDR3aa: ASRPGLAGVNNEQF; v_gene: TRBV27; j_gene: TRBJ2-1
CDR3aa: ATSRDFVAGELF; v_gene: TRBV15; j_gene: TRBJ2-2
CDR3aa: ASSQGSGHNEQF; v_gene: TRBV14; j_gene: TRBJ2-1
CDR3aa: ASSRPGQGRQPQH; v_gene: TRBV28; j_gene: TRBJ1-5
CDR3aa: ASSQSRNEKLF; v_gene: TRBV4-3; j_gene: TRBJ1-4
CDR3aa: ATLRLGILAGNDYEQY; v_gene: TRBV4-3; j_gene: TRBJ2-7
CDR3aa: ASSVGGVDEQY; v_gene: TRBV9; j_gene: TRBJ2-7
CDR3aa: ASSQDGVGTDTQY; v_gene: TRBV4-1; j_gene: TRBJ2-3
CDR3aa: ASSSTSSETQY; v_gene: TRBV7-3; j_gene: TRBJ2-5
CDR3aa: ASSSGGGEETQY; v_gene: TRBV6-6; j_gene: TRBJ2-5
CDR3aa: ASSISKRTAGNTIY; v_gene: TRBV19; j_gene: TRBJ1-3
CDR3aa: ASSGDGKQQSRANVLT; v_gene: TRBV11-2; j_gene: TRBJ2-6
CDR3aa: ASSAGTLTNEKLF; v_gene: TRBV9; j_gene: TRBJ1-4
CDR3aa: ASRLGSCGHSSGNTIY; v_gene: TRBV12-2; j_gene: TRBJ1-3